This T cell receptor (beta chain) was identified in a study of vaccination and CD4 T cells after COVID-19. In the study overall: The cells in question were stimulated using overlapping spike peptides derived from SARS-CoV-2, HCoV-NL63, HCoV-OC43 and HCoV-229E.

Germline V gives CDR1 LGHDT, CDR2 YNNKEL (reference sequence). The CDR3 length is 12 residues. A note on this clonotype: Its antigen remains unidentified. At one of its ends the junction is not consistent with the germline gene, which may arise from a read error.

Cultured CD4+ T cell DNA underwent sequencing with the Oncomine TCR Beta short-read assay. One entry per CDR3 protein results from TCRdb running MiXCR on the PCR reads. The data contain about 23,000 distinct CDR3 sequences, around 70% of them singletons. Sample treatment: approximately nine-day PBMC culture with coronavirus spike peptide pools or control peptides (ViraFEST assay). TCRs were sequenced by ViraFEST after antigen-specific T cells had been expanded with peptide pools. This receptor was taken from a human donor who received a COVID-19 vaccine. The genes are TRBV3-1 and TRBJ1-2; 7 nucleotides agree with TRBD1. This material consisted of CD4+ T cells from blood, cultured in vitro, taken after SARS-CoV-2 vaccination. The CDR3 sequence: CASSQEDRSLAF. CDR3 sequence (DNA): TGTGCCAGCAGCCAAGAGGACAGGAGCCTAGCCTTC.